A single sample gave rise to the 13 T cell receptor beta chains below, sequenced in a study of vaccination effects on CD4 cells after COVID-19. Which antigens these TCRs recognize remains unknown. Assay used: immunoSEQ multiplex PCR; TCRdb lists only in-frame clones, some missing. The profile shows fewer than 60,000 clones, about 81% of them singletons. Having been cultured for under twelve days, the cells underwent CD4+ T cell isolation. Either the BNT162b2 or mRNA-1273 vaccine was given to participants in two doses. The sample in question was CD4+ T cells from PBMCs cultured without peptide, obtained after COVID-19 vaccination. Receptors were obtained from a human donor who received a COVID-19 vaccine.

This clone is termed medium-sized. This chain uses TRBV6-5 with TRBJ1-1; D is unresolved. The CDR3 runs 13 residues. Trimming cost V 8 bases and J 4 bases, with 14 bases left between them. From germline, CDR1 is MNHEY and CDR2 SVGAGI. The CDR3 reads CASRVATGTEAFF. The CDR3 DNA follows: TGTGCCAGCCGGGTCGCGACGGGCACTGAAGCTTTCTTT.

The V and J genes are TRBV7-9 and TRBJ1-2; no definite D call. This CDR3 is 13 amino acids long. Germline values: CDR1 SEHNR, CDR2 FQNEAQ (reference sequence). Trimming left V 1 base short and J 4 bases short, with 7 bases between. The CDR3 protein is CASSLVGSYGYTF. As DNA, the CDR3 is TGTGCCAGCAGCTTAGTCGGGAGCTATGGCTACACCTTC.

This clone was recorded only once. This chain uses TRBV5-1 with TRBJ1-1; D unresolved. Trimming cost V 0 bases and J 0 bases, with 9 bases left between them. The length of the CDR3 is 15 residues. The germline gives CDR1 SGHRS, CDR2 YFSETQ. CDR3 region: CASSLEFSVNTEAFF. In DNA form, the CDR3 reads TGCGCCAGCAGCTTGGAATTCTCGGTGAACACTGAAGCTTTCTTT.

In DNA, the CDR3 is TGTGCCAGCATCCCCCCAAACTCCTACGAGCAGTACTTC. Its translation is CASIPPNSYEQYF. The V and J genes are TRBV6-2 or TRBV6-3 and TRBJ2-7; D call uncertain. Trimming took off 7 bases at V and 0 bases at J, with 10 bases between the two ends. Germline-derived CDR1 and CDR2 are MNHEY and SVGEGT. The CDR3 has 13 amino acids.

The rearrangement links TRBV7-2 to TRBJ2-2; possible D gene TRBD1, 6 bases. The germline gives CDR1 SGHTA, CDR2 FQGNSA. V dropped 4 bases and J dropped 4 bases, with 7 bases sitting between them. The CDR3 is 13 amino acids. The CDR3, as DNA: TGTGCCAGCAGCTCACAGGGCACCGGGGAGCTGTTTTTT. Translation: CASSSQGTGELFF.

The CDR3 region has the DNA TGTGCCATCAGTCAATCCGGGACTAGCGGTTACAATGAGCAGTTCTTC. It yields the protein CAISQSGTSGYNEQFF. The chain has TRBV10-3 and TRBJ2-1; 11 nucleotides match TRBD2. Germline CDR1 ENHRY, CDR2 SYGVKD. The V and J ends lost 5 bases and 4 bases, in that order; junction bases with no gene match: 7. The CDR3 loop spans 16 amino acids.

This clone was seen only once. The rearrangement uses TRBV4-2 and TRBJ2-1, with 7 bases matching TRBD2. The germline V gene encodes CDR1 LGHNA and CDR2 YNFKEQ. The CDR3 is 17 amino acids. The junction had 6 bases not matched to a gene; V was cut back by 0 bases and J by 1 base. This chain's CDR3 is CASSQDLSSGSYNEQFF. The CDR3 DNA is TGTGCCAGCAGCCAAGATTTGTCTAGCGGATCCTACAATGAGCAGTTCTTC.

This chain links TRBV16 with TRBJ2-3; TRBD1 might be the D (5 bases). Deletions cut 3 bases from V and 6 bases from J, with 7 bases between. The germline V gene has CDR1 KGHSY and CDR2 FQNENV. The CDR3 runs to 12 residues. CDR3 amino acids: CASSHRVDTQYF. The CDR3 DNA follows: TGTGCCAGCAGCCACAGGGTTGATACGCAGTATTTT.

The chain recombines TRBV3-1 (or the pseudogene TRBV3-2) with TRBJ1-2; maybe TRBD1 (6 bases). The germline CDR1 and CDR2 sequences are LGHDT and YNNKEL (reference sequence). This CDR3 spans 14 amino acids. With 1 base removed from V and 7 bases from J, the gap between germline ends came to 13 bases. The CDR3 DNA sequence: TGTGCCAGCAGCCAAGCGGGGGGGCGGGGTGGCTACACCTTC. This encodes CASSQAGGRGGYTF.

CDR3 nucleotides: TGCGCCAGCAGCCAAGATTGGGGGGGGAGAACTGAAGCTTTCTTT. Translation gives CASSQDWGGRTEAFF. V gene TRBV4-3 combines with J gene TRBJ1-1; TRBD1 is a possible D gene (5 bases). V was cut by 0 bases and J by 5 bases, with 13 bases left in between. Germline CDR1 is LGHNA and CDR2 is YSLEER. This CDR3 region has 15 residues.

The chain recombines TRBV18 with TRBJ2-5; TRBD2 matches at 8 bases. The trim removed 8 bases at V and 5 bases at J, leaving 4 bases unmatched. In germline, CDR1 is KGHSH, CDR2 LQKENI. The CDR3 contains 12 residues. The CDR3 bases are TGTGCCAGCGGGAGCGGGGGCGAGACCCAGTACTTC. As protein: CASGSGGETQYF.

This chain joins TRBV4-1 and TRBJ1-6; D not certain. The CDR3 runs to 17 residues. The germline V and J ends were trimmed by 2 bases and 3 bases, with 14 bases remaining between them. Germline V lookup: CDR1 MGHRA, CDR2 YSYEKL. CDR3 protein: CASSQNSQLVYNSPLHF. The CDR3 region has the DNA TGCGCCAGCAGCCAAAACAGTCAGCTCGTCTATAATTCACCCCTCCACTTT.

The J gene is TRBJ1-4, the V gene TRBV28; D possibly corresponds to TRBD1 (5 bases). CDR3 size: 13 residues. V gave up 3 bases and J gave up 8 bases, with 10 bases separating them. Per the germline V gene, CDR1 is MDHEN and CDR2 is SYDVKM. Here the CDR3 DNA reads TGTGCCAGCAGTTTGGGGGGTACCGAAAAACTGTTTTTT. This translates into CASSLGGTEKLFF.